The T cell receptor (beta chain) described here comes from a study of type 1 regulatory T cells. As for the study in general: An in vitro protocol generated T-allo10, a Tr1-enriched, alloantigen-specific CD4 T cell product.

As concerns this clonotype: Possible read error: a much larger clone is one base away. The CDR3 does not end in the conserved phenylalanine or tryptophan, so this is likely a read error.

CDR3 length: 18 residues. CDR1 is SGHTA and CDR2 is FQGTGA in the germline V gene. Losses at the gene ends were 5 bases for V and 1 base for J; bases not matched to a gene: 8. One entry per CDR3 protein results from TCRdb running MiXCR on the reads. Of 80,000 to 100,000 distinct CDR3 sequences listed, roughly 31% are singletons. The clonotype comes from a human donor in good health. The V call is TRBV7-3, the J call TRBJ2-3; 14 bases match TRBD2. The sample consisted of CD4+ T cells, either the whole sample or a sorted fraction (not recorded which). The CDR3 DNA reads TGTGCCAGCAGCCCAGATGGACTAGCGGGAGGACGCACAGATACGCAGTATGTT. This sequence encodes CASSPDGLAGGRTDTQYV.